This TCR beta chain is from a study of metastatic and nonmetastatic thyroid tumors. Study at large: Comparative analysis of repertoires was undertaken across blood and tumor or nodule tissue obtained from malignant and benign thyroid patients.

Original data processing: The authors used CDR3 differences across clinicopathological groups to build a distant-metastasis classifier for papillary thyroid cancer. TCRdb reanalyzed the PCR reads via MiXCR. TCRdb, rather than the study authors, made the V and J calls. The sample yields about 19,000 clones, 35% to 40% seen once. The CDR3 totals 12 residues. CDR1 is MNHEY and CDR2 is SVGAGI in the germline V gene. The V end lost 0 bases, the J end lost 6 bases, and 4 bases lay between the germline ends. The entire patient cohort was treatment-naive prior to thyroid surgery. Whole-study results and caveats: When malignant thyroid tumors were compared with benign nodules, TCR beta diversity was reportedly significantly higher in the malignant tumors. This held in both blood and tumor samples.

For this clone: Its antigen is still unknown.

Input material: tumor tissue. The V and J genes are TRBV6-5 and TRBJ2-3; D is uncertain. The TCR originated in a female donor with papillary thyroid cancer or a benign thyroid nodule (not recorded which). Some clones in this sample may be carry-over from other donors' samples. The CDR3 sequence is CASSYSGDTQYF. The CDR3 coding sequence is TGTGCCAGCAGTTACTCGGGGGATACGCAGTATTTT.